This TCR beta chain was recovered during a study of vaccination and CD4 T cells after COVID-19. Study background: Four females and six males made up the convalescents, with two Hispanic.

The study sequenced cultured CD4+ T cell DNA using the Oncomine TCR Beta short-read assay. In this case, cultured CD4+ T cells provided the extracted genomic DNA. TCRdb reprocessed the PCR reads with MiXCR, giving one entry per CDR3 protein. This sample has some 17,000 distinct CDR3 sequences, with roughly half found just once. CDR3 length: 13 amino acids. V was cut by 5 bases and J by 1 base, with 8 bases left in between. Germline lookup yields CDR1 SGHAT and CDR2 FQDESV (reference sequence). Time point noted: late sampling 161 to 241 days after vaccination in a few convalescent patients. The treatment here: roughly ten-day PBMC culture with coronavirus spike peptide pools or control peptides (ViraFEST assay). Every well contained over 1.5 million PBMCs, which were grown with approximately 9.5 IU/ml IL-2 and around 9.5 ug/ml peptide pools. Details on this clonotype: Its specificity is unknown.

The sequence came from a human donor who had recovered from COVID-19. This sequence joins TRBV11-1 and TRBJ2-5; tentative D call: TRBD2 (5 bases). The starting material was CD4+ T cells from blood, cultured in vitro, obtained about 7 months after SARS-CoV-2 vaccination. CDR3 nucleotide sequence: TGTGCCAGCAGCCCGGGATTCCAAGAGACCCAGTACTTC. This translates into CASSPGFQETQYF.